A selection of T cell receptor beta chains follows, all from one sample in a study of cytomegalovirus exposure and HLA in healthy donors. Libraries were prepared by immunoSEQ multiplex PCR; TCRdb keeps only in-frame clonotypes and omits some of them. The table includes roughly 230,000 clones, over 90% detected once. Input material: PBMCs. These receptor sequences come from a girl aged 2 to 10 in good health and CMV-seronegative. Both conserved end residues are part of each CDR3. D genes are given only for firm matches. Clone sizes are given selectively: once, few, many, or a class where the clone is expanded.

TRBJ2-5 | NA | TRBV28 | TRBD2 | TGTGCCAGCAGTTTTTGGGGACTAGTAAATTTGTACTTC | CASSFWGLVNLYF
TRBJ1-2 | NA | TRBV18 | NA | TGTGCCAGCTCACCAGTGGATCGGGCAGGGAACTATGGCTACACCTTC | CASSPVDRAGNYGYTF
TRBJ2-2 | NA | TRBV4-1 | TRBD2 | TGCGCCAGCAGCCAAGTCGGGCGGGGGGGAGTTGGTGGAACCGGGGAGCTGTTTTTT | CASSQVGRGGVGGTGELFF
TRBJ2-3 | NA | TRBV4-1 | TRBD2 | TGCGCCAGCAGCCAGGACTATACTAGCGGGGGCACAGATACGCAGTATTTT | CASSQDYTSGGTDTQYF
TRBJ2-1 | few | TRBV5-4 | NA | TGTGCCAGCAGCTTTTTGTCCGGGGTTAAGTACAATGAGCAGTTCTTC | CASSFLSGVKYNEQFF
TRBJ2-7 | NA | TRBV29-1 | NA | TGCAGCGCCCTTCAGGGGGGTTTCGACGAGCAGTACTTC | CSALQGGFDEQYF
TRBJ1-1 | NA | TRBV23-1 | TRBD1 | TGCGCCAGCACAATAACAGGGGGCGGCACTGAAGCTTTCTTT | CASTITGGGTEAFF
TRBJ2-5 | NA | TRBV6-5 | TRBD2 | TGTGCCAGCAGTTCTAGCGGGAGGACAGAGGAGGAGACCCAGTACTTC | CASSSSGRTEEETQYF
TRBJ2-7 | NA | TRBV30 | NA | TGTGCCTGGAGTGACGGAGGGGGCTCCGGGTACGAGCAGTACTTC | CAWSDGGGSGYEQYF
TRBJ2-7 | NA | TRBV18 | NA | TGTGCCAGCTCACCTTATCCAGGGACCTACGAGCAGTACTTC | CASSPYPGTYEQYF
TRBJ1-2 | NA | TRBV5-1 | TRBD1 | TGCGCCAGCAGCCAAGGACAGGGTACCTATGGCTACACCTTC | CASSQGQGTYGYTF
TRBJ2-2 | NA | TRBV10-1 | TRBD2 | TGCGCCAGAAGGGGAGGGACTAGCGGGGGGGCCGTCACCGGGGAGCTGTTTTTT | CARRGGTSGGAVTGELFF
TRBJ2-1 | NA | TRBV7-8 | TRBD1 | TGTGCCAGCAGCCCCGGGACAGGGACCAATGAGCAGTTCTTC | CASSPGTGTNEQFF
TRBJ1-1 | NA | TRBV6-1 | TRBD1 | TGTGCCAGCAGTGGACCGGGACAGGGACGCACTGAAGCTTTCTTT | CASSGPGQGRTEAFF
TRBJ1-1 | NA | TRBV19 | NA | TGTGCCAGTAGTACAGGGATGAACACTGAAGCTTTCTTT | CASSTGMNTEAFF
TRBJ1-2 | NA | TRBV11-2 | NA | TGTGCCAGCAGCTCTACAGGGTCGAATGGCTACACCTTC | CASSSTGSNGYTF
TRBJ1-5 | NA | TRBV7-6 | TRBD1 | TGTGCCAGCAGCCCGGACAGGGCGGGCAATCAGCCCCAGCATTTT | CASSPDRAGNQPQHF
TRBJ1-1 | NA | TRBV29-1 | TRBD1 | TGCAGCGCCGAACGGGGACAGGGGATGAACACTGAAGCTTTCTTT | CSAERGQGMNTEAFF
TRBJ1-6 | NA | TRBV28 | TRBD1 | TGTGCCAGCAGTGGGACAGGGGGCGGGAATTCACCCCTCCACTTT | CASSGTGGGNSPLHF
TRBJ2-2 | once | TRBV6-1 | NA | TGTGCCAGCAGTGAGGGGGGGACACTCAGGGAGCTGTTTTTT | CASSEGGTLRELFF
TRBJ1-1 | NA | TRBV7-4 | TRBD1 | TGTGCCAGCAGCTCCCCAATCGACAGGGGGCTGGCTGAAGCTTTCTTT | CASSSPIDRGLAEAFF
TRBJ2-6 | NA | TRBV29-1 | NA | TGCAGCGTTGTGCCCCAGGGCCCCTCTGGGGCCAACGTCCTGACTTTC | CSVVPQGPSGANVLTF
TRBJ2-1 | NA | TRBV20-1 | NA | TGCAGTGCTTCGTCACTCAATGAGCAGTTCTTC | CSASSLNEQFF
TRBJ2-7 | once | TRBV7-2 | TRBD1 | TGTGCCAGCAGCTTAGACAGGGGCCCCTACGAGCAGTACTTC | CASSLDRGPYEQYF
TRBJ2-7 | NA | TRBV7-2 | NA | TGTGCCAGCAGCTTGACTGGCGGATTAAGCTCCTACGAGCAGTACTTC | CASSLTGGLSSYEQYF
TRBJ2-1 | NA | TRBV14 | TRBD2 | TGTGCCAGCAGCCAAGGTCCTAGCGGGAGCTCTAGCCACAATGAGCAGTTCTTC | CASSQGPSGSSSHNEQFF
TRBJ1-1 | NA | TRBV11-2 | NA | TGTGCCAGCAGCTTAGAGGGAGCCGTGAGGAACACTGAAGCTTTCTTT | CASSLEGAVRNTEAFF
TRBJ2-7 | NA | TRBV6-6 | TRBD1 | TGTGCCAGCAGTTACTCGTGGGGACAGGGTTCCTACGAGCAGTACTTC | CASSYSWGQGSYEQYF
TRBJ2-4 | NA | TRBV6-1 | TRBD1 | TGTGCCTCCCGTGGGGCAGGGGGCAGGGACATTCAGTACTTC | CASRGAGGRDIQYF
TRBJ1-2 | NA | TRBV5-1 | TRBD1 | TGCGCCAGCAGCTTGGGACAGGGTGACTATGGCTACACCTTC | CASSLGQGDYGYTF
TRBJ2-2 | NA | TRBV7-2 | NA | TGTGCCAGCAGCAAACAGGAGATTAACACCGGGGAGCTGTTTTTT | CASSKQEINTGELFF